What follows are 10 T cell receptor beta chains derived from one specimen sequenced in a study of blood T cell repertoires in COVID-19. TCRdb's table, derived via immunoSEQ multiplex PCR, lists solely in-frame clones and lacks some. The table records 130,000 to 150,000 clones, roughly 79% of them present only once. Sequencing was carried out using peripheral blood. These receptor sequences come from a human donor with acute or convalescent COVID-19. The donor label of this sample is uncertain.

V and J are TRBV2 and TRBJ2-1; D possibly corresponds to TRBD2 (5 bases). V gave up 6 bases and J gave up 8 bases, with 17 bases separating them. This CDR3 region has 14 residues. Germline loops: CDR1 SNHLY, CDR2 FYNNEI. The CDR3 spells CASRRRGLIDEQFF. CDR3 in DNA: TGTGCCAGCAGAAGACGTGGACTTATCGATGAGCAGTTCTTC.

The chain is built from TRBV12-5 and TRBJ1-2; TRBD1 is a possible D gene (6 bases). The CDR3 runs 14 residues. V was pared by 2 bases and J by 5 bases, with 12 bases between. CDR1 and CDR2 from the germline V gene are LGHNT and FRNRAP. The CDR3 protein is CASGLQQGGYGYTF. CDR3 DNA sequence: TGTGCTAGTGGTTTGCAACAGGGAGGGTATGGCTACACCTTC.

The chain links TRBV29-1 to TRBJ2-1; no clear D. Germline V CDR1 and CDR2: SQVTM, ANQGSEA. Deletions cut 4 bases from V and 7 bases from J, with 5 bases between. The CDR3 is 10 amino acids. The DNA of the CDR3 is TGCAGCGTTGCTGAGAATGAGCAGTTCTTC. This gives the protein CSVAENEQFF.

The V gene is TRBV6-5, the J gene TRBJ2-5; 8 bases are shared with TRBD1. Trimming took 4 bases from V and 1 from J; bases not matched to a gene: 5. The CDR3 spans 15 residues. Germline V lookup: CDR1 MNHEY, CDR2 SVGAGI. This chain's CDR3 is CASSLTGGSQETQYF. As DNA, the CDR3 is TGTGCCAGCAGTTTAACAGGGGGGAGCCAAGAGACCCAGTACTTC.

This chain joins TRBV7-2 and TRBJ1-5; TRBD1 might be the D (5 bases). V lost 4 bases to trimming and J lost 7 bases, with 11 bases between them. The CDR3 extends over 13 amino acids. Germline loops: CDR1 SGHTA, CDR2 FQGNSA. CDR3 sequence: CASSSAGGQPQHF. In DNA, the CDR3 is TGTGCCAGCAGCTCCGCTGGGGGGCAGCCCCAGCATTTT.

This clone was counted between two and nine times. V and J are TRBV2 and TRBJ1-2; D not resolved. There are 14 residues in the CDR3. Trimming took off 0 bases at V and 4 bases at J, with 9 bases between the two ends. The germline gives CDR1 SNHLY, CDR2 FYNNEI. CDR3 protein: CASSEAGGRYGYTF. Written as DNA, the CDR3 is TGTGCCAGCAGTGAAGCGGGCGGGCGCTATGGCTACACCTTC. Full variable domain (outside the CDR3, taken from reference TRBV2 and TRBJ1-2): EPEVTQTPSHQVTQMGQEVILRCVPISNHLYFYWYRQILGQKVEFLVSFYNNEISEKSEIFDDQFSVERPDGSNFTLKIRSTKLEDSAMYFCASSEAGGRYGYTFGSGTRLTVV.

This chain uses TRBV7-3 with TRBJ2-3, with a weak D call TRBD1 (5 bases). Trimming took 3 bases from V and 2 from J, leaving 9 bases between them. The V gene's germline CDR1 is SGHTA and CDR2 FQGTGA. This CDR3 contains 14 residues. In DNA, the CDR3 is TGTGCCAGCAGCTTGACAGCCACCACAGATACGCAGTATTTT. Amino acid sequence: CASSLTATTDTQYF.

This chain's CDR3 is CASSLAQRPTSEAFF. For the CDR3, the DNA is TGTGCCAGCAGCTTAGCGCAACGACCGACATCCGAAGCTTTCTTT. J is TRBJ1-1 and V is TRBV7-9; D unresolved. CDR3 length equals 15 residues. Looked up from germline, CDR1 is SEHNR and CDR2 is FQNEAQ (reference sequence). V was cut by 0 bases and J by 8 bases, with 16 bases left in between.

This rearrangement joins TRBV25-1 to TRBJ1-2, with TRBD1 as a possible D gene (5 bases). The CDR3 contains 14 residues. V lost 1 base, J lost 4 bases, and 10 bases lay in between. From germline, CDR1 is MGHDK and CDR2 SYGVNS. The DNA for the CDR3 is TGTGCCAGCAGTGAATCGAGGGGACTCTATGGCTACACCTTC. It yields the protein CASSESRGLYGYTF.

V gene TRBV7-6 combines with J gene TRBJ1-6; D is uncertain. The V end was cut by 1 base, the J end by 5 bases, with 3 bases between. The CDR3 length is 13 residues. Germline V gene data show CDR1 as SGHVS and CDR2 as FNYEAQ. CDR3 sequence reads: CASSLVNNSPLHF. The DNA of the CDR3 is TGTGCCAGCAGCTTAGTTAATAATTCACCCCTCCACTTT.